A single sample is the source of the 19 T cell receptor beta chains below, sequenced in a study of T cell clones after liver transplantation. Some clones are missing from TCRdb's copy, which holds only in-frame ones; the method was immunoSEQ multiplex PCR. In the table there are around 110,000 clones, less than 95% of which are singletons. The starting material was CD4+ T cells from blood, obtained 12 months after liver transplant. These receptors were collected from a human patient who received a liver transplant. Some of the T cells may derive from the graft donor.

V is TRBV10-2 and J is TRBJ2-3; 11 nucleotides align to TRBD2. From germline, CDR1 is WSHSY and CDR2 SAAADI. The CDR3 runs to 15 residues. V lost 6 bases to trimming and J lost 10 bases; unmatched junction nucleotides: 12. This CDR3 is CASRASGGLTKAQYF. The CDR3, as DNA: TGCGCCAGCAGGGCTAGCGGGGGGCTTACCAAGGCGCAGTATTTT.

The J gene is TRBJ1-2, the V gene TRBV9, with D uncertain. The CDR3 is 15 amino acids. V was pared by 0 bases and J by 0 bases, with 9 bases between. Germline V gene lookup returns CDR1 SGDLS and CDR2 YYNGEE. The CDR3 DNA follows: TGTGCCAGCAGCGTAGAGGTCGGCTCTAACTATGGCTACACCTTC. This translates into CASSVEVGSNYGYTF.

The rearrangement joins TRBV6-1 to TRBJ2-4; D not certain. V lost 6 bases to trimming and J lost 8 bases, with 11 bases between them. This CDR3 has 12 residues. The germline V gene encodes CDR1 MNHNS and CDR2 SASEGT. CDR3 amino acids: CASSVVEHIQYF. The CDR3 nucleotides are TGTGCCAGCAGCGTCGTCGAGCACATTCAGTACTTC.

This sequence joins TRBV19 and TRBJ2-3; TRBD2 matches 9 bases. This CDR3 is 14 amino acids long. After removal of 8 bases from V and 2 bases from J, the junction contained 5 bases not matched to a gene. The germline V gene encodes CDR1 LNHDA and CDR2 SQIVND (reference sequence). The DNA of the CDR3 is TGTGCCAGTGGCGCGGGAGGGCCCACAGATACGCAGTATTTT. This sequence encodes CASGAGGPTDTQYF.

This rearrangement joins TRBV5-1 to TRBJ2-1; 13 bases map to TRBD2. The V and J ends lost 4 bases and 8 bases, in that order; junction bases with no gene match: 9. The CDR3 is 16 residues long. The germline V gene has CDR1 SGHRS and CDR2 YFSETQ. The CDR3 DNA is TGCGCCAGCAGCCCGGTACTAGCGGGAGGGGTCCATGAGCAGTTCTTC. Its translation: CASSPVLAGGVHEQFF.

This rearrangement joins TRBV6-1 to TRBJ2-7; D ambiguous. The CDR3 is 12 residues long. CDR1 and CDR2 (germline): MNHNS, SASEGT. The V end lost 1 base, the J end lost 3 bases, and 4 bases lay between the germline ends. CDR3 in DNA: TGTGCCAGCAGTGAAGGAGACTACGAGCAGTACTTC. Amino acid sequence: CASSEGDYEQYF.

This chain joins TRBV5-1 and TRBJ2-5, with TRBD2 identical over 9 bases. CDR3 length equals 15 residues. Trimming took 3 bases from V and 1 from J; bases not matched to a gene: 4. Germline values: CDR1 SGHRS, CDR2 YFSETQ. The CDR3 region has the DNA TGCGCCAGCAGCTACCTAGCGGGATCCCAAGAGACCCAGTACTTC. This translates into CASSYLAGSQETQYF.

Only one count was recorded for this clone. CDR3 protein: CASSYRRETGNTIYF. DNA of the CDR3: TGTGCCAGCAGCTACCGAAGGGAAACTGGAAACACCATATATTTT. The J gene is TRBJ1-3, the V gene TRBV7-9; the D is unclear. Trimming took 4 bases from V and 2 from J, leaving 12 bases between them. CDR1 and CDR2 from the germline V gene are SEHNR and FQNEAQ (reference sequence). The CDR3 runs 15 residues.

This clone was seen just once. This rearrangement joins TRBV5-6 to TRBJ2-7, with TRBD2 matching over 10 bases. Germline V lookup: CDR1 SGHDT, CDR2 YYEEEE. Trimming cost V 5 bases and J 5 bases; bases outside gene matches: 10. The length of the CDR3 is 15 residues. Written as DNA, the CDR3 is TGTGCCAGCAGTTTGCCGGGACTAGCGACAGACGAGCAGTACTTC. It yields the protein CASSLPGLATDEQYF. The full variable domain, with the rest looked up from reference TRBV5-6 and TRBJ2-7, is DAGVTQSPTHLIKTRGQQVTLRCSPKSGHDTVSWYQQALGQGPQFIFQYYEEEERQRGNFPDRFSGHQFPNYSSELNVNALLLGDSALYLCASSLPGLATDEQYFGPGTRLTVT.

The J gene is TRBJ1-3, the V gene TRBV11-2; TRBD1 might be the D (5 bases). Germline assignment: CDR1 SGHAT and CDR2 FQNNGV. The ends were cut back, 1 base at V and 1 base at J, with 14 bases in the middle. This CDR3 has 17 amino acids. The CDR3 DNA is TGTGCCAGCAGCTTAGTCCGTGGGGCATCGTCTGGAAACACCATATATTTT. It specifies CASSLVRGASSGNTIYF.

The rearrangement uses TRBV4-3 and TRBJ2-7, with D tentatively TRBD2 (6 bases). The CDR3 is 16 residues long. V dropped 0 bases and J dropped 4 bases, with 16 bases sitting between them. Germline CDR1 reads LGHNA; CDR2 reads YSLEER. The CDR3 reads CASSQDVPGVGYEQYF. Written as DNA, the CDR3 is TGCGCCAGCAGCCAAGATGTCCCGGGGGTCGGGTACGAGCAGTACTTC.

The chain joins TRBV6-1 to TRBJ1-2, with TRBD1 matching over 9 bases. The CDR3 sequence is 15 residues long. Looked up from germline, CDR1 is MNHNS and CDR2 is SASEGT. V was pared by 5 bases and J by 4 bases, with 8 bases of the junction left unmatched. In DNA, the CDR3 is TGTGCCAGCAGTAAAACAGGGGGCTACGGCTATGGCTACACCTTC. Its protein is CASSKTGGYGYGYTF.

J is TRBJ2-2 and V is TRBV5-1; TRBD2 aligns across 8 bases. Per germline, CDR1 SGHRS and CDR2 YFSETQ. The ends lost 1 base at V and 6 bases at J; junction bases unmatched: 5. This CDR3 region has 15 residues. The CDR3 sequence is CASSLLTSASGELFF. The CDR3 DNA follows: TGCGCCAGCAGCTTGTTGACTAGCGCTTCCGGGGAGCTGTTTTTT.

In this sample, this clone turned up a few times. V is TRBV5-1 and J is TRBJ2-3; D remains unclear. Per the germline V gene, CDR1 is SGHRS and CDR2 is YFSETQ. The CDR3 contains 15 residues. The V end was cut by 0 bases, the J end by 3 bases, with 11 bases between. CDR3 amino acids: CASSLDGGSTDTQYF. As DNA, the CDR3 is TGCGCCAGCAGCTTGGACGGTGGATCGACAGATACGCAGTATTTT.

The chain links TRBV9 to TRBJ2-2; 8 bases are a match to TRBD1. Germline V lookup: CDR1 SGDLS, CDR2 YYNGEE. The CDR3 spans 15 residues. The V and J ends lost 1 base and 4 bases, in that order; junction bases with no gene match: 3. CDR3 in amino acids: CASSVTTGVTGELFF. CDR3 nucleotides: TGTGCCAGCAGCGTAACGACAGGGGTCACCGGGGAGCTGTTTTTT.

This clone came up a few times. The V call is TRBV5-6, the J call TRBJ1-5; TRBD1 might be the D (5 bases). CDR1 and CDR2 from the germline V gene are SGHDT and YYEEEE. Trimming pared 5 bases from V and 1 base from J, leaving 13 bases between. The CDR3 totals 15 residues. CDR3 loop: CASRFSGGSNQPQHF. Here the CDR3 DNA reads TGTGCCAGCAGGTTCTCGGGGGGGAGCAATCAGCCCCAGCATTTT. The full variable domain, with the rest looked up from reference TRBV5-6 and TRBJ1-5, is DAGVTQSPTHLIKTRGQQVTLRCSPKSGHDTVSWYQQALGQGPQFIFQYYEEEERQRGNFPDRFSGHQFPNYSSELNVNALLLGDSALYLCASRFSGGSNQPQHFGDGTRLSIL.

The CDR3 region has the DNA TGTGCCAGCAGCTTATCGGGACAGGGGGGCACTGAAGCTTTCTTT. Its translation: CASSLSGQGGTEAFF. V is TRBV7-2 and J is TRBJ1-1; 11 nucleotides match TRBD1. CDR1 is SGHTA and CDR2 is FQGNSA in the germline V gene. V was pared by 2 bases and J by 4 bases, with 3 bases of the junction left unmatched. CDR3 length: 15 residues.

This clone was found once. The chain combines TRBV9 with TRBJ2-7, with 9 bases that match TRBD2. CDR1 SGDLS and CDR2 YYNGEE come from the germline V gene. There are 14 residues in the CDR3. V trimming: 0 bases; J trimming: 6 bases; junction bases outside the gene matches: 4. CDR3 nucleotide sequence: TGTGCCAGCAGCGTAGGGGATAGCGGGAGCGAGCAGTACTTC. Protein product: CASSVGDSGSEQYF. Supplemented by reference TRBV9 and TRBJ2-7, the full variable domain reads DSGVTQTPKHLITATGQRVTLRCSPRSGDLSVYWYQQSLDQGLQFLIQYYNGEERAKGNILERFSAQQFPDLHSELNLSSLELGDSALYFCASSVGDSGSEQYFGPGTRLTVT.

CDR3 sequence: CASSLGGENQPQHF. The CDR3 DNA sequence: TGTGCCAGCTCACTAGGGGGCGAAAATCAGCCCCAGCATTTT. The chain combines TRBV18 with TRBJ1-5, with TRBD1 matching over 7 bases. With 4 bases clipped from V and 4 bases from J, the junction kept 4 bases outside the gene matches. Germline CDR1 reads KGHSH; CDR2 reads LQKENI. This CDR3 has 14 amino acids.